These 21 T cell receptor beta chains were all obtained from the same sample, sequenced in a study of shared clonotypes between healthy human individuals. Some clones are missing from TCRdb's copy, which holds only in-frame ones; the method was immunoSEQ multiplex PCR. In the table there are more than 900,000 clones, approximately 80% of which are singletons. Source material: memory CD4+ T cells from PBMCs. The subset was: CD45RA-negative fraction. These TCRs come from a man aged 18 to 30 in good health. Some clones in this sample may be carry-over from other donors' samples.

V gene TRBV4-1 combines with J gene TRBJ1-1; tentatively, D is TRBD1 (6 bases). Looked up from germline, CDR1 is MGHRA and CDR2 is YSYEKL. With 0 bases removed from V and 10 bases from J, the gap between germline ends came to 9 bases. The CDR3 spans 12 residues. This CDR3 reads CASSQDAGAAFF. For the CDR3, the DNA is TGCGCCAGCAGCCAAGATGCAGGGGCAGCTTTCTTT.

As regards this clone: Additional DNA sequences in this sample encode the identical CDR3. This chain uses TRBV11-2 with TRBJ1-5; D remains ambiguous. The CDR3 loop spans 15 amino acids. Per germline, CDR1 SGHAT and CDR2 FQNNGV. The V end was cut by 1 base, the J end by 2 bases, with 9 bases between. The CDR3 region has the DNA TGTGCCAGCAGCTTAGGCGGCCGGGGCAATCAGCCCCAGCATTTT. Amino acid sequence: CASSLGGRGNQPQHF.

The V call is TRBV5-1, the J call TRBJ2-1; 9 nucleotides line up with TRBD2. CDR1 SGHRS and CDR2 YFSETQ come from the germline V gene. V lost 4 bases, J lost 5 bases, and 7 bases stayed unmatched. CDR3 length: 15 amino acids. CDR3 DNA sequence: TGCGCCAGCAGCCCGTTCTCTAGCGGGAACAATGAGCAGTTCTTC. This encodes CASSPFSSGNNEQFF.

This rearrangement joins TRBV6-1 to TRBJ1-2; D remains ambiguous. CDR3 length: 13 amino acids. V lost 1 base and J 4 bases, leaving 7 bases between the germline ends. The germline V gene has CDR1 MNHNS and CDR2 SASEGT. For the CDR3, the DNA is TGTGCCAGCAGTGAAGTGTCCGTCTATGGCTACACCTTC. Amino acid sequence: CASSEVSVYGYTF.

This clone was seen once. The CDR3 spells CATTLGQNSGNTIYF. In nucleotides, the CDR3 is TGTGCCACTACCCTAGGGCAGAACTCTGGAAACACCATATATTTT. V gene TRBV19 combines with J gene TRBJ1-3; D is ambiguous. This CDR3 region has 15 residues. V was clipped by 10 bases and J by 0 bases, with 16 bases between them. The V gene's germline CDR1 is LNHDA and CDR2 SQIVND (reference sequence).

CDR3 in DNA: TGTGCCAGCAGCCTAATCGGGGTTGAGGGTGGCTACACCTTC. Its translation: CASSLIGVEGGYTF. The chain employs TRBV11-2 and TRBJ1-2; D unclear. The V gene lost 5 bases and the J gene lost 7 bases, with 17 bases spanning the gap. This CDR3 region has 14 residues. Germline values: CDR1 SGHAT, CDR2 FQNNGV. Full variable domain (missing parts from reference TRBV11-2 and TRBJ1-2): EAGVAQSPRYKIIEKRQSVAFWCNPISGHATLYWYQQILGQGPKLLIQFQNNGVVDDSQLPKDRFSAERLKGVDSTLKIQPAKLEDSAVYLCASSLIGVEGGYTFGSGTRLTVV.

The rearrangement links TRBV13 to TRBJ2-1; 13 bases line up with TRBD2. The length of the CDR3 is 22 residues. Germline CDR1 is PRHDT and CDR2 is FYEKMQ (reference sequence). Losses at the gene ends were 5 bases for V and 5 bases for J; bases not matched to a gene: 24. CDR3 protein: CASSPSPIGLAGEDVRNNEQFF. The CDR3 bases are TGTGCCAGCAGCCCCAGCCCCATCGGACTAGCGGGAGAAGATGTGCGGAACAATGAGCAGTTCTTC.

The rearrangement joins TRBV18 to TRBJ2-1, with D unresolved. V lost 3 bases and J 2 bases, leaving 11 bases between the germline ends. This CDR3 spans 15 amino acids. Germline V gives CDR1 KGHSH, CDR2 LQKENI. CDR3 sequence (DNA): TGTGCCAGCTCACCTACTCCGATTACCTACAATGAGCAGTTCTTC. This gives the protein CASSPTPITYNEQFF.

V and J are TRBV2 and TRBJ2-1; 12 positions match TRBD2. The CDR3 contains 15 residues. Per the germline V gene, CDR1 is SNHLY and CDR2 is FYNNEI. J gave up 8 bases and V 6 bases, and 8 bases lay outside the gene matches. Here the CDR3 reads CASRPTSGSRDEQFF. CDR3 nucleotide sequence: TGTGCCAGCAGACCGACTAGCGGGAGTCGCGATGAGCAGTTCTTC.

The chain couples TRBV18 to TRBJ1-1; D is unclear. V was trimmed by 5 bases and J by 1 base, leaving 17 bases between them. The CDR3 has 16 amino acids. Germline CDR1 reads KGHSH; CDR2 reads LQKENI. The CDR3 nucleotides are TGTGCCAGCTCAATCGGGAGACAAGTTCGGAACACTGAAGCTTTCTTT. Amino acids: CASSIGRQVRNTEAFF.

About this clone itself: Given a far larger clone just one base away, this is likely a sequencing read error. The V call is TRBV28, the J call TRBJ2-3, with a possible D match to TRBD1 (6 bases). The J call may be in error: the DNA end matches TRBJ1-5 better. Per the germline V gene, CDR1 is MDHEN and CDR2 is SYDVKM. This CDR3 has 11 amino acids. The CDR3 loop reads CASSGQHSQHF. CDR3 bases: TGTGCCAGCAGCGGACAGCACTCCCAGCATTTT.

V usage is TRBV5-8 and J usage is TRBJ2-1, with D perhaps matching TRBD2 (5 bases). From germline, CDR1 is SGHTS and CDR2 YDEGEE. V was shortened by 4 bases and J by 7 bases, with 15 bases between the two germline ends. The CDR3 extends over 14 amino acids. This chain's CDR3 is CASSPRVRVNEQFF. Written as DNA, the CDR3 is TGTGCCAGCAGCCCGAGGGTGAGGGTTAATGAGCAGTTCTTC.

This clone was seen just once. One end of the junction does not line up with germline, which may come from a read error. J is TRBJ1-2 and V is TRBV28; D gene ambiguous. The CDR3 totals 11 residues. In germline, CDR1 is MDHEN, CDR2 SYDVKM. The CDR3 protein is CVSSPFEGYTF. In DNA, the CDR3 is TGTGTCAGCAGCCCCTTCGAAGGCTACACCTTC.

For this clone: This specimen includes other DNA sequences encoding the same CDR3. V and J are TRBV6-5 and TRBJ2-5; no reliable D call. There are 13 residues in the CDR3. V was trimmed by 2 bases and J by 5 bases, leaving 9 bases between them. Germline CDR1 MNHEY, CDR2 SVGAGI. CDR3 DNA: TGTGCCAGCAGTTACAGCCGAGGCGAGACCCAGTACTTC. It is translated as CASSYSRGETQYF.

This rearrangement joins TRBV7-2 to TRBJ1-1; D gene uncertain. V lost 4 bases to trimming and J lost 4 bases, with 4 bases between them. Germline V gene data show CDR1 as SGHTA and CDR2 as FQGNSA. The CDR3 extends over 11 amino acids. CDR3 region: CASSSLTEAFF. The CDR3 DNA reads TGTGCCAGCAGCTCCCTCACTGAAGCTTTCTTT.

Here the CDR3 DNA reads TGTGCCAGCAGCTTAATGGCGACAGGGGTAGGAACTGAAGCTTTCTTT. It translates to CASSLMATGVGTEAFF. The V call is TRBV7-2, the J call TRBJ1-1, with 8 bases lining up with TRBD1. The germline gives CDR1 SGHTA, CDR2 FQGNSA. V shed 2 bases and J 5 bases; nucleotides not matched to a gene: 10. CDR3 length: 16 residues. Combining the CDR3 with reference TRBV7-2 and TRBJ1-1 gives the whole variable domain GAGVSQSPSNKVTEKGKDVELRCDPISGHTALYWYRQSLGQGLEFLIYFQGNSAPDKSGLPSDRFSAERTGGSVSTLTIQRTQQEDSAVYLCASSLMATGVGTEAFFGQGTRLTVV.

V and J are TRBV27 and TRBJ2-1; 7 bases line up with TRBD1. The trim removed 10 bases at V and 5 bases at J, leaving 11 bases unmatched. The length of the CDR3 is 14 residues. Germline values: CDR1 MNHEY, CDR2 SMNVEV (reference sequence). The CDR3 region is CATRWDSRNNEQFF. CDR3 DNA sequence: TGTGCCACCCGATGGGACAGCCGGAACAATGAGCAGTTCTTC.

The chain recombines TRBV11-2 with TRBJ2-4; tentatively, D is TRBD2 (6 bases). Germline-derived CDR1 and CDR2 are SGHAT and FQNNGV. V lost 4 bases to trimming and J lost 3 bases, with 16 bases between them. This CDR3 has 16 amino acids. The CDR3 nucleotides read TGTGCCAGCAGCTCTAAAGGGCGGGATATCAAAAACATTCAGTACTTC. Encoded protein: CASSSKGRDIKNIQYF.

The rearrangement joins TRBV10-3 to TRBJ1-1; tentatively, D is TRBD1 (6 bases). This CDR3 is built from 14 residues. Trimming stripped 4 bases from V and 2 bases from J, with 11 bases between. CDR1 and CDR2 from the germline V gene are ENHRY and SYGVKD. CDR3 protein: CAISGTASNTEAFF. As DNA, the CDR3 is TGTGCCATCAGTGGGACAGCTTCAAACACTGAAGCTTTCTTT.

For this clone: Additional DNA sequences in this sample encode the identical CDR3. The chain employs TRBV18 and TRBJ1-1; D perhaps matches TRBD1 (5 bases). Trimming cost V 3 bases and J 5 bases, with 10 bases left between them. The CDR3 runs to 13 residues. Per the germline V gene, CDR1 is KGHSH and CDR2 is LQKENI. CDR3 nucleotide sequence: TGTGCCAGCTCACCGAGGGGTCGGACTGAAGCTTTCTTT. Its protein is CASSPRGRTEAFF. Using reference TRBV18 and TRBJ1-1 for the parts outside the CDR3, the full variable domain is NAGVMQNPRHLVRRRGQEARLRCSPMKGHSHVYWYRQLPEEGLKFMVYLQKENIIDESGMPKERFSAEFPKEGPSILRIQQVVRGDSAAYFCASSPRGRTEAFFGQGTRLTVV.

V and J are TRBV6-5 and TRBJ2-7; TRBD2 matches at 7 bases. CDR1 is MNHEY, CDR2 SVGAGI, per germline. The CDR3 consists of 13 residues. After removal of 6 bases from V and 2 bases from J, the junction contained 4 bases not matched to a gene. The CDR3 sequence: CASSLGTTYEQYF. Here the CDR3 DNA reads TGTGCCAGCAGCCTCGGGACTACCTACGAGCAGTACTTC.